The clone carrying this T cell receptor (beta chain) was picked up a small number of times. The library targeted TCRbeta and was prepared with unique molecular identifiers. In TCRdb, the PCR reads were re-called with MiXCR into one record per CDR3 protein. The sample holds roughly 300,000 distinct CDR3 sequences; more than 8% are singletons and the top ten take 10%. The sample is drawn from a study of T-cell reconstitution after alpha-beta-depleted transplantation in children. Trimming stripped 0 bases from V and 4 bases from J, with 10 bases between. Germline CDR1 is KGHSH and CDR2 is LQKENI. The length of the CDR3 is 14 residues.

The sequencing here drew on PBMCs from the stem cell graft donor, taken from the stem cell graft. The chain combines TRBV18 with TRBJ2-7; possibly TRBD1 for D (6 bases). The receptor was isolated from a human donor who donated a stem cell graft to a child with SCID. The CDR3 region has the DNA TGTGCCAGCTCACCACCCGCCGGACAGTACGAGCAGTACTTC. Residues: CASSPPAGQYEQYF.